The rows below give T cell receptor beta chains drawn from one sample of a study of blood T cell repertoires in COVID-19. Assay: immunoSEQ multiplex PCR; the TCRdb copy retains only in-frame clones and omits some. The sample records over 100,000 clones, roughly nine tenths being singletons. Sequencing was performed on peripheral blood. These receptors were collected from a man between 50 and 59 years old with active COVID-19. Each CDR3 is given with its conserved first and last residue. The order of the fields is D gene, clone size, CDR3 length, V gene, J gene, CDR3 DNA, CDR3 protein. D genes are given only for firm matches. A clone size is listed for some rows: how often the clone was seen (once, few, many), or a class if it is expanded.

d_call: .; clone_size: .; cdr3_length: 16; v_call: TRBV29-1; j_call: TRBJ1-5; cdr3_nt: TGCAGCGTTGAAATTGTGGGAGGGGTTAGCAATCAGCCCCAGCATTTT; cdr3_aa: CSVEIVGGVSNQPQHF
d_call: .; clone_size: once; cdr3_length: 14; v_call: TRBV4-1; j_call: TRBJ1-5; cdr3_nt: TGCGCCAGCAGCCAAGATTTGAGGACACAGCCCCAGCATTTT; cdr3_aa: CASSQDLRTQPQHF
d_call: .; clone_size: .; cdr3_length: 15; v_call: TRBV9; j_call: TRBJ1-5; cdr3_nt: TGTGCCAGCAGCGTAGCTTCAGGGGGCAATCAGCCCCAGCATTTT; cdr3_aa: CASSVASGGNQPQHF
d_call: .; clone_size: .; cdr3_length: 15; v_call: TRBV4-1; j_call: TRBJ2-5; cdr3_nt: TGCGCCAGCAGCATCAGACAGGCCCGGGGAGAGACCCAGTACTTC; cdr3_aa: CASSIRQARGETQYF
d_call: .; clone_size: once; cdr3_length: 14; v_call: TRBV5-4; j_call: TRBJ1-2; cdr3_nt: TGTGCCAGCAGCTTGGAGGGGCCCCCGTATGGCTACACCTTC; cdr3_aa: CASSLEGPPYGYTF
d_call: .; clone_size: many; cdr3_length: 12; v_call: TRBV6-6; j_call: TRBJ2-2; cdr3_nt: TGTGCCAGCAGTTACATATTCGGGGAGCTGTTTTTT; cdr3_aa: CASSYIFGELFF
d_call: TRBD1; clone_size: few; cdr3_length: 14; v_call: TRBV6-5; j_call: TRBJ1-1; cdr3_nt: TGTGCCAGCAGCCGCGACAGGGGGAACACTGAAGCTTTCTTT; cdr3_aa: CASSRDRGNTEAFF
d_call: .; clone_size: .; cdr3_length: 16; v_call: TRBV2; j_call: TRBJ2-3; cdr3_nt: TGTGCCAGCAGTGAGATTAGCAGGGCCGGAGTAAATACGCAGTATTTT; cdr3_aa: CASSEISRAGVNTQYF
d_call: TRBD2; clone_size: once; cdr3_length: 16; v_call: TRBV11-2; j_call: TRBJ2-1; cdr3_nt: TGTGCCAGCAGCTTAGGGTTAGCGGGGGGGTTAAATGAGCAGTTCTTC; cdr3_aa: CASSLGLAGGLNEQFF
d_call: .; clone_size: .; cdr3_length: 17; v_call: TRBV7-9; j_call: TRBJ1-1; cdr3_nt: TGTGCCAGCAGCTTAGGAGGACTCCAGGGGAGACACACTGAAGCTTTCTTT; cdr3_aa: CASSLGGLQGRHTEAFF
d_call: .; clone_size: .; cdr3_length: 14; v_call: TRBV5-1; j_call: TRBJ1-1; cdr3_nt: TGCGCCAGCAGCTTGGCAAGGGGGAACACTGAAGCTTTCTTT; cdr3_aa: CASSLARGNTEAFF
d_call: .; clone_size: few; cdr3_length: 15; v_call: TRBV28; j_call: TRBJ2-7; cdr3_nt: TGTGCCAGCAGTTTAGGTAGCGCGGCTAGGGTCGAGCAGTACTTC; cdr3_aa: CASSLGSAARVEQYF
d_call: .; clone_size: .; cdr3_length: 11; v_call: TRBV12-3/TRBV12-4; j_call: TRBJ2-7; cdr3_nt: TGTGCCAGCAGTCCGGGGTACGAGCAGTACTTC; cdr3_aa: CASSPGYEQYF
d_call: TRBD1; clone_size: .; cdr3_length: 14; v_call: TRBV2; j_call: TRBJ2-3; cdr3_nt: TGTGCCAGCAGTGATGGGACAGGGTCAGATACGCAGTATTTT; cdr3_aa: CASSDGTGSDTQYF
d_call: .; clone_size: .; cdr3_length: 16; v_call: TRBV15; j_call: TRBJ2-7; cdr3_nt: TGTGCCACCAGCAGAGATCTGGCGGGGTCCAACTACGAGCAGTACTTC; cdr3_aa: CATSRDLAGSNYEQYF
d_call: .; clone_size: .; cdr3_length: 15; v_call: TRBV19; j_call: TRBJ1-2; cdr3_nt: TGTGCCAGTAGTATCCCAGGGGTTGCGAGCTATGGCTACACCTTC; cdr3_aa: CASSIPGVASYGYTF
d_call: TRBD2; clone_size: .; cdr3_length: 14; v_call: TRBV7-2; j_call: TRBJ2-7; cdr3_nt: TGTGCCACCAAACAGTCAGCGGGGACCTACGAGCAGTACTTC; cdr3_aa: CATKQSAGTYEQYF
d_call: TRBD2; clone_size: .; cdr3_length: 15; v_call: TRBV18; j_call: TRBJ2-7; cdr3_nt: TGTGCCAGCTCACCAGGACTAGCGGGTTCCTACGAGCAGTACTTC; cdr3_aa: CASSPGLAGSYEQYF
d_call: TRBD2; clone_size: .; cdr3_length: 17; v_call: TRBV6-1; j_call: TRBJ2-3; cdr3_nt: TGTGCCAGCAGTGTATCCGGACTAGCGGGGGGGACAGATACGCAGTATTTT; cdr3_aa: CASSVSGLAGGTDTQYF
d_call: .; clone_size: .; cdr3_length: 15; v_call: TRBV6-5; j_call: TRBJ1-5; cdr3_nt: TGTGCCAGCAGCTTTAAGACTCCTTTCAATCAGCCCCAGCATTTT; cdr3_aa: CASSFKTPFNQPQHF
d_call: .; clone_size: .; cdr3_length: 13; v_call: TRBV7-2; j_call: TRBJ2-7; cdr3_nt: TGTGCCAGCAGCTTTCAGGGCGACTACGAGCAGTACTTC; cdr3_aa: CASSFQGDYEQYF
d_call: TRBD1; clone_size: .; cdr3_length: 15; v_call: TRBV11-3; j_call: TRBJ2-2; cdr3_nt: TGTGCCAGCAGCTTCCGACAGGGGAACACCGGGGAGCTGTTTTTT; cdr3_aa: CASSFRQGNTGELFF
d_call: .; clone_size: .; cdr3_length: 15; v_call: TRBV11-2; j_call: TRBJ1-3; cdr3_nt: TGTGCCAGCAGCTTAGACGGGATCTCTGGAAACACCATATATTTT; cdr3_aa: CASSLDGISGNTIYF
d_call: TRBD1; clone_size: .; cdr3_length: 13; v_call: TRBV5-1; j_call: TRBJ1-4; cdr3_nt: TGCGCCAGCAGCGGGAGGACAGGGGAAAAACTGTTTTTT; cdr3_aa: CASSGRTGEKLFF
d_call: .; clone_size: once; cdr3_length: 15; v_call: TRBV15; j_call: TRBJ1-1; cdr3_nt: TGTGCCACCAGCAGAGATAACAGTCCTAACACTGAAGCTTTCTTT; cdr3_aa: CATSRDNSPNTEAFF
d_call: TRBD1; clone_size: .; cdr3_length: 15; v_call: TRBV5-1; j_call: TRBJ1-6; cdr3_nt: TGCGCCAGCAGCGCCGTCCCGGGACAGGGTTCACCCCTCCACTTT; cdr3_aa: CASSAVPGQGSPLHF
d_call: TRBD2; clone_size: .; cdr3_length: 18; v_call: TRBV9; j_call: TRBJ2-1; cdr3_nt: TGTGCCAGCAGCGTAGTGGGTAGCGGGGGCCCCAACTACAATGAGCAGTTCTTC; cdr3_aa: CASSVVGSGGPNYNEQFF
d_call: TRBD2; clone_size: .; cdr3_length: 18; v_call: TRBV7-6; j_call: TRBJ2-2; cdr3_nt: TGTGCCAGCAGCTCGGGACTATCAGAATCCGAGAACACCGGGGAGCTGTTTTTT; cdr3_aa: CASSSGLSESENTGELFF
d_call: .; clone_size: .; cdr3_length: 13; v_call: TRBV13; j_call: TRBJ2-4; cdr3_nt: TGTGCCAGCAGCCCTCACGGGGGAAACATTCAGTACTTC; cdr3_aa: CASSPHGGNIQYF
d_call: .; clone_size: .; cdr3_length: 15; v_call: TRBV19; j_call: TRBJ2-7; cdr3_nt: TGTGCCAGTAGTAAATCCGGGACATTAGGCGACGAGCAGTACTTC; cdr3_aa: CASSKSGTLGDEQYF
d_call: .; clone_size: .; cdr3_length: 13; v_call: TRBV30; j_call: TRBJ1-1; cdr3_nt: TGTGCCTGGGACCCGACAGGGAACACTGAAGCTTTCTTT; cdr3_aa: CAWDPTGNTEAFF
d_call: .; clone_size: .; cdr3_length: 11; v_call: TRBV3-1/TRBV3-2; j_call: TRBJ2-7; cdr3_nt: TGTGCCAGCAGCCTCCTACACGAGCAGTACTTC; cdr3_aa: CASSLLHEQYF
d_call: .; clone_size: .; cdr3_length: 12; v_call: TRBV6-5; j_call: TRBJ2-7; cdr3_nt: TGTGCCAGCAGGTCTCAGGGGTACGAGCAGTACTTC; cdr3_aa: CASRSQGYEQYF
d_call: .; clone_size: .; cdr3_length: 11; v_call: TRBV25-1; j_call: TRBJ2-7; cdr3_nt: TGTGCCACCAGTACGGGTAACGAGCAGTACTTC; cdr3_aa: CATSTGNEQYF
d_call: TRBD2; clone_size: few; cdr3_length: 17; v_call: TRBV9; j_call: TRBJ2-3; cdr3_nt: TGTGCCAGCAGCGTTGGAAGTAGCGGGGGCCCCACAGATACGCAGTATTTT; cdr3_aa: CASSVGSSGGPTDTQYF
d_call: .; clone_size: .; cdr3_length: 14; v_call: TRBV3-1/TRBV3-2; j_call: TRBJ1-2; cdr3_nt: TGTGCCAGCAGCCAAGGTTCCTCTAACTATGGCTACACCTTC; cdr3_aa: CASSQGSSNYGYTF
d_call: TRBD2; clone_size: once; cdr3_length: 22; v_call: TRBV9; j_call: TRBJ2-3; cdr3_nt: TGTGCCAGCAGCGTAGCTCGTAGGGCCAGCGGGGGGGCCGTACTTAGCACAGATACGCAGTATTTT; cdr3_aa: CASSVARRASGGAVLSTDTQYF
d_call: TRBD1; clone_size: .; cdr3_length: 17; v_call: TRBV7-9; j_call: TRBJ1-5; cdr3_nt: TGTGCCAGCAGCTTAGCAACACAGGGGCTAATCAATCAGCCCCAGCATTTT; cdr3_aa: CASSLATQGLINQPQHF
d_call: TRBD1; clone_size: .; cdr3_length: 14; v_call: TRBV19; j_call: TRBJ2-5; cdr3_nt: TGTGCCAGTAGGATGACAGGGCCGCAAGAGACCCAGTACTTC; cdr3_aa: CASRMTGPQETQYF
d_call: TRBD1; clone_size: .; cdr3_length: 15; v_call: TRBV6-6; j_call: TRBJ2-3; cdr3_nt: TGTGCCAGCAGTATCCTTGACAGGGCATTAGATACGCAGTATTTT; cdr3_aa: CASSILDRALDTQYF
d_call: TRBD2; clone_size: .; cdr3_length: 17; v_call: TRBV5-4; j_call: TRBJ2-1; cdr3_nt: TGTGCCAGCAGCCTCCCCTTTCCGCGGGGCGGGGGGGATGAGCAGTTCTTC; cdr3_aa: CASSLPFPRGGGDEQFF